This entry lists 9 T cell receptor beta chains sequenced from one sample in a study of early T cells in non-severe SARS-CoV-2 infection. TCRdb recomputed calls from the 5' RACE reads with MiXCR, one row per CDR3 protein. The sample lists some 40,000 distinct CDR3 sequences, 3.5% to 4% seen once, with approximately 11% in the top ten. The sequenced sample consisted of whole blood. The receptors here all came from an adult who was a healthcare worker with PCR-confirmed SARS-CoV-2 infection or an uninfected control (not recorded which).

At least ten counts were recorded for this clonotype. The chain uses TRBV15 and TRBJ2-7, with D perhaps assigned TRBD1 or TRBD2 (5 bases each). Trimming removed 1 base from V and 6 bases from J, with 13 bases in between. The CDR3 runs 14 residues. The germline CDR1 and CDR2 sequences are LNHNV and YYDKDF (reference sequence). The CDR3 here is CATSRVGPQAEQYF. The CDR3 DNA is TGTGCCACCAGCAGAGTGGGACCGCAGGCCGAGCAGTACTTC. Full variable domain (remainder filled in from reference TRBV15 and TRBJ2-7): DAMVIQNPRYQVTQFGKPVTLSCSQTLNHNVMYWYQQKSSQAPKLLFHYYDKDFNNEADTPDNFQSRRPNTSFCFLDIRSPGLGDTAMYLCATSRVGPQAEQYFGPGTRLTVT.

The CDR3 sequence is CASSYPPGHTNQPQHF. In DNA, the CDR3 is TGTGCCAGCAGTTACCCGCCGGGACACACTAATCAGCCCCAGCATTTT. This rearrangement joins TRBV6-2 or TRBV6-3 to TRBJ1-5; a possible D gene is TRBD1 (6 bases). V gave up 2 bases and J gave up 4 bases, with 15 bases separating them. The length of the CDR3 is 16 residues. The germline gives CDR1 MNHEY, CDR2 SVGEGT.

This clonotype was picked up many times. V is TRBV5-8 and J is TRBJ2-7; D unresolved. Trimming took off 2 bases at V and 3 bases at J, with 21 bases between the two ends. Germline V lookup: CDR1 SGHTS, CDR2 YDEGEE. The CDR3 is 17 amino acids. This CDR3 reads CASSLHLSDSKIYEQYF. The CDR3 bases are TGTGCCAGCAGCTTACACCTCTCCGACTCTAAAATCTACGAGCAGTACTTC.

The sample holds many counts of this clonotype. The gene calls are TRBV4-2 and TRBJ2-3; 8 bases map to TRBD2. CDR3 length equals 16 residues. Trimming removed 0 bases from V and 4 bases from J; junction bases left unmatched: 6. The germline V gene encodes CDR1 LGHNA and CDR2 YNFKEQ. The CDR3 loop reads CASSQDPGGEADTQYF. The CDR3 DNA is TGTGCCAGCAGCCAAGATCCGGGAGGGGAGGCAGATACGCAGTATTTT.

This clonotype was seen repeatedly, ten times or more. CDR3 sequence reads: CSVEAPKAGYYEQYF. CDR3 in DNA: TGCAGCGTTGAAGCCCCGAAGGCAGGGTACTACGAGCAGTACTTC. The chain is built from TRBV29-1 and TRBJ2-7; D may be TRBD1 (5 bases). CDR1 is SQVTM and CDR2 is ANQGSEA in the germline V gene. The length of the CDR3 is 15 residues. Trimming took off 1 base at V and 3 bases at J, with 16 bases between the two ends.

Concerning this clonotype itself: Since no conserved phenylalanine or tryptophan closes the CDR3, a read error is the likely cause. V and J are TRBV6-2 or TRBV6-3 and TRBJ2-7; 10 bases are shared with TRBD2. The CDR3 contains 13 residues. J gave up 5 bases and V 6 bases, and 4 bases lay outside the gene matches. Germline lookup yields CDR1 MNHEY and CDR2 SVGEGT. The CDR3 is CASSDLAGDEQYL. DNA for the CDR3: TGTGCCAGCAGCGATCTAGCGGGAGACGAGCAGTACCTC.

This clonotype was found many times. The V and J genes are TRBV6-2 or TRBV6-3 and TRBJ2-3; TRBD2 matches 8 bases. J was trimmed by 0 bases and V by 5 bases; bases with no gene match: 1. CDR1 is MNHEY and CDR2 is SVGEGT in the germline V gene. The CDR3 has 14 amino acids. The CDR3, as DNA: TGTGCCAGCAGTGGACTAGCCAGCACAGATACGCAGTATTTT. It specifies CASSGLASTDTQYF.

This clonotype has more than one count but fewer than ten. The CDR3 DNA reads as TGTGCCAGCTCACCCGACAATGAGCAGTTCTTC. Residues: CASSPDNEQFF. The V gene is TRBV18, the J gene TRBJ2-1; D unresolved. CDR3 length: 11 amino acids. Trimming pared 3 bases from V and 5 bases from J, leaving 2 bases between. Germline-derived CDR1 and CDR2 are KGHSH and LQKENI.

The gene calls are TRBV7-8 and TRBJ2-1; 14 bases align to TRBD2. The CDR3 totals 19 residues. The germline gives CDR1 SGHVS, CDR2 FQNEAQ. After removal of 2 bases from V and 9 bases from J, the junction contained 15 bases not matched to a gene. The CDR3 spells CASSLLGLAGVSLSGEQFF. The CDR3 DNA sequence: TGTGCCAGCAGCTTATTGGGACTAGCGGGAGTTAGTTTGTCTGGTGAGCAGTTCTTC.